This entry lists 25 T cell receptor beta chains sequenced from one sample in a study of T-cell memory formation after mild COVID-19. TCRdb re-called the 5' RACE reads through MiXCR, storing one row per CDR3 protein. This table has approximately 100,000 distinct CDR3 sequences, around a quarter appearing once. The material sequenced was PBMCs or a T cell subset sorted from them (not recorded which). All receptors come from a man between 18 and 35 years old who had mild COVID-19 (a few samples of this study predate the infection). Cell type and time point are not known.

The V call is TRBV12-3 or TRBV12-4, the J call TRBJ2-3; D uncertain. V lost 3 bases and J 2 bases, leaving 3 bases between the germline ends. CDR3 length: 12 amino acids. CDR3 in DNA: TGTGCCAGCAGTTTTCCCACAGATACGCAGTATTTT. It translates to CASSFPTDTQYF.

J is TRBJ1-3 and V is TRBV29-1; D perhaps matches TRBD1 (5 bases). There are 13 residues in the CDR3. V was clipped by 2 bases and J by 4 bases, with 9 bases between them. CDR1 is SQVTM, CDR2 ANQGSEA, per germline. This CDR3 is CSVERGNGNTIYF. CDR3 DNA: TGCAGCGTTGAAAGGGGAAACGGAAACACCATATATTTT.

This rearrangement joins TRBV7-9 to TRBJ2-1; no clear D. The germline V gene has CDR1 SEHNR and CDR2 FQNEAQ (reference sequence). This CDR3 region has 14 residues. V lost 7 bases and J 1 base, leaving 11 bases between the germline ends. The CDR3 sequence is CASILGGSYNEQFF. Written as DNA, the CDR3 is TGTGCCAGCATCCTTGGTGGGTCCTACAATGAGCAGTTCTTC.

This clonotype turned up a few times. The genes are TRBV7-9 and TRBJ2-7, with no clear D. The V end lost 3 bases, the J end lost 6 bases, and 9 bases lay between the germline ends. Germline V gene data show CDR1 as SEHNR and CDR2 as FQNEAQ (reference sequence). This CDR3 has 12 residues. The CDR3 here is CASSFTPPEQYV. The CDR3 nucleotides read TGTGCCAGCAGCTTTACACCACCCGAGCAGTACGTC.

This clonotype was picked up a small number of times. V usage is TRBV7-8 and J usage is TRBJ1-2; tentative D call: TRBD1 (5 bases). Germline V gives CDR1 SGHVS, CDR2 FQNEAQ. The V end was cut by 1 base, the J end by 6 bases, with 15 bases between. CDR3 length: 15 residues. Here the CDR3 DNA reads TGTGCCAGCAGCTTAGAGGGACTCCTCGAGGATGGCTACACCTTC. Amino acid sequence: CASSLEGLLEDGYTF.

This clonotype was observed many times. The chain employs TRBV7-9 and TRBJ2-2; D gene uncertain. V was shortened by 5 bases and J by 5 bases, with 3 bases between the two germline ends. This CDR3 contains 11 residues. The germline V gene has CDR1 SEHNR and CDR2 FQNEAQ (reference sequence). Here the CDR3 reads CASSRTGELFF. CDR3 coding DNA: TGTGCCAGCAGCAGAACCGGGGAGCTGTTTTTT.

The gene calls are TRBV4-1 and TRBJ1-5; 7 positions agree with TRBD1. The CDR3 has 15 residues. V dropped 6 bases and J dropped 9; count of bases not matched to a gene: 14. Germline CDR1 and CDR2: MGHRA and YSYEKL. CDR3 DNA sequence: TGCGCCAGCAGTCCCAGACAGGGCCCCAGCGGGCCCCAGCATTTT. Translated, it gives CASSPRQGPSGPQHF.

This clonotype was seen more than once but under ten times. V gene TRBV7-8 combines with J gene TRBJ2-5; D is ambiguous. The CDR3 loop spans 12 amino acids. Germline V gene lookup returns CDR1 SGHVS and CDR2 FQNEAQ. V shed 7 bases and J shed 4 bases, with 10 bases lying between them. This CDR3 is CASTAWGETQYF. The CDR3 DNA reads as TGTGCCAGCACCGCGTGGGGAGAGACCCAGTACTTC.

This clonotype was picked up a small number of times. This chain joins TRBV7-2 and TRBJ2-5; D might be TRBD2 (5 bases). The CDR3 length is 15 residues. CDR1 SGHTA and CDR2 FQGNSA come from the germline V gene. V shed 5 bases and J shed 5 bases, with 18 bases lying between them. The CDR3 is CASSRRRSGEETQYF. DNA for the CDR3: TGTGCCAGCAGCCGCCGTCGTTCCGGGGAGGAGACCCAGTACTTC.

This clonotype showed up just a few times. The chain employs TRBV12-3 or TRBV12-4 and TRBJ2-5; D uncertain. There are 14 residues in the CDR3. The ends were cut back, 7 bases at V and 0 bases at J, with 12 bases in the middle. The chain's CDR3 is CASNPDGYQETQYF. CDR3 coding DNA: TGTGCCAGCAACCCGGACGGGTACCAAGAGACCCAGTACTTC.

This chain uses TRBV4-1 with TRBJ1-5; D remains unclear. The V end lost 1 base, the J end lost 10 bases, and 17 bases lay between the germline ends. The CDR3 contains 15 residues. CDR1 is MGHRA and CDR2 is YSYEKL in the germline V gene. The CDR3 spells CASSQGPGGEHPQHF. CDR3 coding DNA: TGCGCCAGCAGCCAAGGTCCAGGTGGGGAACATCCCCAGCATTTT.

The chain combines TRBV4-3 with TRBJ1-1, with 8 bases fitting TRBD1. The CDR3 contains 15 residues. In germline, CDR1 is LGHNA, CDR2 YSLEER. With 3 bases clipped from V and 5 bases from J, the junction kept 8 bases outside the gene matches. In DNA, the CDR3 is TGCGCCAGCAGCCACCGACAGGGGTTAGGTACTGAAGCTTTCTTT. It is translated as CASSHRQGLGTEAFF.

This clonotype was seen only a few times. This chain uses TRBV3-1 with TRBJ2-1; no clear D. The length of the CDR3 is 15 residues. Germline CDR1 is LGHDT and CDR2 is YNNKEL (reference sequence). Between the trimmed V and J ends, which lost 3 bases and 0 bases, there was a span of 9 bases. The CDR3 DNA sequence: TGTGCCAGCAGCCAGTCGACCCGCTCCTACAATGAGCAGTTCTTC. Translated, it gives CASSQSTRSYNEQFF.

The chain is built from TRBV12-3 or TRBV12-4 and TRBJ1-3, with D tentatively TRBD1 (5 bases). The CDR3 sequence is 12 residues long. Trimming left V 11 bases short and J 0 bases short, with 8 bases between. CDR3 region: CACRGSGNTIYF. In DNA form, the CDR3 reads TGTGCCTGTAGGGGCTCTGGAAACACCATATATTTT.

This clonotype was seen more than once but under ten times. CDR3 bases: TGTGCCAGCGGACAAAGGGGGTCTGCTCAGCCCCAGCATTTT. This sequence encodes CASGQRGSAQPQHF. The chain uses TRBV6-5 and TRBJ1-5; TRBD1 is a possible D gene (6 bases). CDR1 is MNHEY, CDR2 SVGAGI, per germline. CDR3 length equals 14 residues. V was cut by 8 bases and J by 6 bases, with 17 bases left in between.

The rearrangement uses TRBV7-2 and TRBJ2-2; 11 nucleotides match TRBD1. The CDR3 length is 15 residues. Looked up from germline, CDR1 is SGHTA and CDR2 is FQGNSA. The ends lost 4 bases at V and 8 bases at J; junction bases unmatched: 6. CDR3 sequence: CASSSGQGAFGELFF. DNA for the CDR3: TGTGCCAGCAGCTCCGGACAGGGGGCTTTTGGGGAGCTGTTTTTT.

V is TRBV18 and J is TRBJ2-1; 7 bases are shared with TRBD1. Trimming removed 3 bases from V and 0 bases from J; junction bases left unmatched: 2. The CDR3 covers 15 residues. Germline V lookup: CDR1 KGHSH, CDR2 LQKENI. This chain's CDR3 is CASSPTGSSYNEQFF. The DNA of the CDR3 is TGTGCCAGCTCACCGACAGGGAGCTCCTACAATGAGCAGTTCTTC.

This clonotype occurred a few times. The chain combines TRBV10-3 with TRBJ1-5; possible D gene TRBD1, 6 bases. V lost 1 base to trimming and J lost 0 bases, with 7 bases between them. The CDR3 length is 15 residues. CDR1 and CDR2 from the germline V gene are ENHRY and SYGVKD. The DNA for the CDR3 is TGTGCCATCAGTGAGTTGACAGGTAGCAATCAGCCCCAGCATTTT. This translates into CAISELTGSNQPQHF.

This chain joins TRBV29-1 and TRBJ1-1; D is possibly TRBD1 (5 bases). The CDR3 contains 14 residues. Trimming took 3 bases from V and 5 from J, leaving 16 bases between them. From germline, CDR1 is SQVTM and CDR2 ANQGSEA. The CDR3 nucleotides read TGCAGCGTTGAGGGGGACCGGCGGACTACTGAAGCTTTCTTT. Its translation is CSVEGDRRTTEAFF.

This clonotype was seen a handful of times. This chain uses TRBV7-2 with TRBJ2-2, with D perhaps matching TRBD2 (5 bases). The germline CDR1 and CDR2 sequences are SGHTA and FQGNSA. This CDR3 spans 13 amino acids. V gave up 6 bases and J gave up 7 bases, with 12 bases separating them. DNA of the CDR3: TGTGCCAGCAGGGTACCCGAGGGCGGGGAGCTGTTTTTT. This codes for CASRVPEGGELFF.

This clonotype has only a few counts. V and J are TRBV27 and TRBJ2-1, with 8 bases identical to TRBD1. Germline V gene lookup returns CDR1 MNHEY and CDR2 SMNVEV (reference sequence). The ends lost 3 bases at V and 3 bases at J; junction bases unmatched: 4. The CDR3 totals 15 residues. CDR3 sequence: CASSFGTGHYNEQFF. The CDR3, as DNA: TGTGCCAGCAGTTTTGGGACAGGCCACTACAATGAGCAGTTCTTC.

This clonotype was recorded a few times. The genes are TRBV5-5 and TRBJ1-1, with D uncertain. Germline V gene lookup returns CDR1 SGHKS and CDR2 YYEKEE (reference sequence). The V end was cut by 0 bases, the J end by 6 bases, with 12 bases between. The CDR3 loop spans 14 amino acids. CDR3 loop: CASSLEAAAAEAFF. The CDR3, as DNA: TGTGCCAGCAGCTTGGAGGCAGCCGCCGCTGAAGCTTTCTTT.

CDR3 sequence reads: CASSLAMLDFYGYTF. The CDR3 DNA sequence: TGTGCCAGCAGCTTGGCCATGCTGGATTTCTATGGCTACACCTTC. The V gene is TRBV5-6, the J gene TRBJ1-2, with no clear D. Germline lookup yields CDR1 SGHDT and CDR2 YYEEEE. This CDR3 region has 15 residues. The ends were cut back, 0 bases at V and 4 bases at J, with 13 bases in the middle.

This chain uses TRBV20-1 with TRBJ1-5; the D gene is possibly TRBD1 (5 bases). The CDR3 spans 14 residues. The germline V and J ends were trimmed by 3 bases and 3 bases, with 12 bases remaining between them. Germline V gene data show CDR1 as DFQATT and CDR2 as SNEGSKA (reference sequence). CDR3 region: CSASLGVDNQPQHF. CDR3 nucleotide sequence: TGCAGTGCTAGCTTGGGGGTTGACAATCAGCCCCAGCATTTT.

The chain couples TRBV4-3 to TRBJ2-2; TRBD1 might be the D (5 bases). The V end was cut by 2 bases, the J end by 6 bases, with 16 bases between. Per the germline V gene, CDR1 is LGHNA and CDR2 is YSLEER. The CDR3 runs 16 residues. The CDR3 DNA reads TGCGCCAGCAGCCAAATGGGCAGGGTCGTTCCCGGGGAGCTGTTTTTT. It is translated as CASSQMGRVVPGELFF.